These 20 T cell receptor beta chains came from one sample sequenced in a study of T cells in Graves' hyperthyroidism and ophthalmopathy (dated by TCRdb to between 2019 and 2020). Libraries came from multiplex PCR. The sequencer listed for this sample is Illumina HiSeq 2000. TCR beta CDR3 regions were amplified from RNA transcripts. The first round of RT-PCR for the TCR CDR3 was performed with the HTBI primer set and the Qiagen OneStep RT-PCR kit. The public reads were reanalyzed by TCRdb: fastp trimming at Q25, MiXCR alignment, in-frame beta chains only. Each entry is one CDR3 protein sequence, shown with its most common DNA and genes. Recorded for this sample are approximately 620,000 distinct CDR3 sequences; roughly a sixth of them occurred a single time. The top ten clones comprise more than 3% of the sample. The sample comprised blood. All receptors derive from a woman aged 40 to 50 with Graves' ophthalmopathy.

This clonotype came up a few times. The V gene is TRBV15, the J gene TRBJ1-5, with D unresolved. Deletions cut 6 bases from V and 5 bases from J, with 23 bases between. The germline V gene encodes CDR1 LNHNV and CDR2 YYDKDF (reference sequence). The CDR3 length is 17 residues. In DNA form, the CDR3 reads TGTGCCACCAGGCCCCAAGCCGCTCTCGGGATCTATCAGCCCCAGCATTTT. Translating it yields CATRPQAALGIYQPQHF. Together with reference TRBV15 and TRBJ1-5, the CDR3 gives the full variable domain: DAMVIQNPRYQVTQFGKPVTLSCSQTLNHNVMYWYQQKSSQAPKLLFHYYDKDFNNEADTPDNFQSRRPNTSFCFLDIRSPGLGDTAMYLCATRPQAALGIYQPQHFGDGTRLSIL.

The J gene is TRBJ2-2, the V gene TRBV4-2; the match to TRBD1 covers 9 bases. Trimming at V came to 3 bases and at J to 2 bases, leaving 4 bases not matched to a gene. CDR3 length: 16 residues. Germline V gene sequence: CDR1 LGHNA, CDR2 YNFKEQ. The CDR3 region is CASSQRGQGNTGELFF. The CDR3 DNA sequence: TGTGCCAGCAGCCAGCGGGGACAGGGAAACACCGGGGAGCTGTTTTTT.

This clonotype was observed at least ten times. The V gene is TRBV7-8, the J gene TRBJ2-1; a possible D gene is TRBD2 (6 bases). The germline V gene encodes CDR1 SGHVS and CDR2 FQNEAQ. V gave up 1 base and J gave up 0 bases, with 13 bases separating them. This CDR3 spans 17 amino acids. This chain's CDR3 is CASSLVMAGSSYNEQFF. The CDR3 bases are TGTGCCAGCAGCTTAGTCATGGCGGGAAGCTCCTACAATGAGCAGTTCTTC.

This chain joins TRBV4-2 and TRBJ2-1; TRBD2 aligns across 7 bases. CDR3 size: 14 residues. Trimming removed 5 bases from V and 9 bases from J; junction bases left unmatched: 10. The germline gives CDR1 LGHNA, CDR2 YNFKEQ. CDR3: CASSGAGVVGEQFF. The CDR3 nucleotides are TGTGCCAGCAGCGGGGCGGGAGTTGTCGGTGAGCAGTTCTTC.

The chain links TRBV27 to TRBJ1-1; 9 bases line up with TRBD1. The CDR3 length is 17 residues. Looked up from germline, CDR1 is MNHEY and CDR2 is SMNVEV (reference sequence). The ends lost 5 bases at V and 1 base at J; junction bases unmatched: 11. In DNA, the CDR3 is TGTGCCAGCAGTCCTAGCGGGACAGGGTCCCGGAACACTGAAGCTTTCTTT. Translating gives CASSPSGTGSRNTEAFF.

Of note for this clonotype: Being one base from a much bigger clone, this may be a read error. V usage is TRBV27 and J usage is TRBJ2-3, with D unclear. The V gene's germline CDR1 is MNHEY and CDR2 SMNVEV (reference sequence). V dropped 2 bases and J dropped 6 bases, with 12 bases sitting between them. The CDR3 contains 14 residues. The DNA of the CDR3 is TGTGCCAGCAGTTTAGACCAGCATCGCGATACGCAGTATTTT. Protein: CASSLDQHRDTQYF.

The sample holds a few counts of this clonotype. The chain is built from TRBV2 and TRBJ2-5; the D gene could be TRBD1 or TRBD2 (6 bases each). Germline CDR1 reads SNHLY; CDR2 reads FYNNEI. Trimming left V 3 bases short and J 12 bases short, with 23 bases between. The CDR3 is made up of 15 amino acids. CDR3 loop: CASSEGGWTPAVEYF. The CDR3 DNA sequence: TGTGCCAGCAGTGAGGGGGGCTGGACCCCGGCGGTGGAGTACTTC.

In this sample, this clonotype turned up many times. This chain uses TRBV5-6 with TRBJ2-3; D is undetermined. This CDR3 has 16 amino acids. Trimming removed 1 base at V and 0 bases at J, with 12 bases between. Germline V gene sequence: CDR1 SGHDT, CDR2 YYEEEE. CDR3 nucleotide sequence: TGTGCCAGCAGCTTGTTGTCAGAGCCTAGCACAGATACGCAGTATTTT. This gives the protein CASSLLSEPSTDTQYF.

The V call is TRBV19, the J call TRBJ2-7, with TRBD1 as a possible D gene (6 bases). In germline, CDR1 is LNHDA, CDR2 SQIVND (reference sequence). V shed 5 bases and J shed 0 bases, with 14 bases lying between them. The CDR3 loop spans 15 amino acids. The chain's CDR3 is CASSLQGTSSYEQYF. Here the CDR3 DNA reads TGTGCCAGTAGTTTGCAGGGGACCTCCTCCTACGAGCAGTACTTC.

This clonotype has at least ten counts. This chain connects TRBV3-1 to TRBJ1-1; no clear D gene. The V end lost 5 bases, the J end lost 0 bases, and 7 bases lay between the germline ends. Germline V lookup: CDR1 LGHDT, CDR2 YNNKEL (reference sequence). The CDR3 length is 13 residues. The CDR3 DNA is TGTGCCAGCAGCGTAGCCGTGAACACTGAAGCTTTCTTT. Translating gives CASSVAVNTEAFF.

This clonotype was seen repeatedly, ten times or more. DNA of the CDR3: TGTGCCAGCTCACCCGCACGGTACCAAGAGACCCAGTACTTC. Residues: CASSPARYQETQYF. V and J are TRBV18 and TRBJ2-5; D call uncertain. The V end lost 3 bases, the J end lost 0 bases, and 8 bases lay between the germline ends. Germline CDR1 reads KGHSH; CDR2 reads LQKENI. The CDR3 is made up of 14 amino acids.

This clonotype was counted many times. The genes are TRBV7-2 and TRBJ2-3; no firm D call. Trimming removed 2 bases at V and 4 bases at J, with 7 bases between. In germline, CDR1 is SGHTA, CDR2 FQGNSA. The CDR3 runs to 13 residues. The CDR3 DNA is TGTGCCAGCAGCTTATTCGGGCCAGATACGCAGTATTTT. It translates to CASSLFGPDTQYF.

V is TRBV6-2 or TRBV6-3 and J is TRBJ2-7; 8 nucleotides line up with TRBD1. The V gene end was trimmed by 6 bases and the J gene end by 1 base; junction bases not matched to a gene: 5. Germline V gene sequence: CDR1 MNHEY, CDR2 SVGEGT. CDR3 length: 14 amino acids. In DNA form, the CDR3 reads TGTGCCAGCAGCCGGGACAGGCCTTCCTACGAGCAGTACTTC. Amino acids: CASSRDRPSYEQYF.

A few counts support this clonotype. V gene TRBV20-1 combines with J gene TRBJ1-5; a weak D match, TRBD1 (5 bases). The V end lost 5 bases, the J end lost 3 bases, and 14 bases lay between the germline ends. Germline CDR1 is DFQATT and CDR2 is SNEGSKA (reference sequence). The CDR3 is made up of 14 amino acids. In DNA form, the CDR3 reads TGCAGTGCTGGGGGTCGGGAGATCAATCAGCCCCAGCATTTT. This gives the protein CSAGGREINQPQHF.

This clonotype was counted many times. The rearrangement links TRBV2 to TRBJ1-1, with 7 bases aligning to TRBD1. The V gene's germline CDR1 is SNHLY and CDR2 FYNNEI. This CDR3 spans 15 amino acids. Trimming removed 6 bases from V and 0 bases from J; junction bases left unmatched: 7. CDR3 sequence reads: CASRGDRIMNTEAFF. The DNA of the CDR3 is TGTGCCAGCAGGGGGGACAGAATCATGAACACTGAAGCTTTCTTT.

This chain connects TRBV10-3 to TRBJ1-6; 8 nucleotides align to TRBD1. The CDR3 sequence is 13 residues long. Germline V gene data show CDR1 as ENHRY and CDR2 as SYGVKD. Germline trimming cut 9 bases from V and 7 bases from J; bases unmatched to any gene: 5. The CDR3: CAIWTGSNSPLHF. The CDR3 DNA reads TGTGCCATATGGACAGGGAGCAATTCACCCCTCCACTTT.

This clonotype showed up just a few times. V is TRBV4-1 and J is TRBJ2-3; 10 positions match TRBD1. V lost 3 bases, J lost 4 bases, and 10 bases stayed unmatched. The CDR3 runs to 17 residues. Germline V gives CDR1 MGHRA, CDR2 YSYEKL. The CDR3 loop reads CASSQPGRDRGSDTQYF. The CDR3 DNA follows: TGCGCCAGCAGCCAGCCAGGCCGGGACAGGGGTTCAGATACGCAGTATTTT.

The DNA of the CDR3 is TGTGCCAGCAGGACTGGACAGGGATTGGAAGAGACCCAGTACTTC. Translated: CASRTGQGLEETQYF. V gene TRBV6-1 combines with J gene TRBJ2-5, with 8 positions matching TRBD1. Losses at the gene ends were 6 bases for V and 3 bases for J; bases not matched to a gene: 9. CDR3 length: 15 amino acids. Germline loops: CDR1 MNHNS, CDR2 SASEGT.

This clonotype was picked up a small number of times. V and J are TRBV20-1 and TRBJ1-6; D not resolved. Germline loops: CDR1 DFQATT, CDR2 SNEGSKA (reference sequence). The V end was cut by 4 bases, the J end by 9 bases, with 19 bases between. CDR3 size: 15 residues. CDR3 sequence: CSAKDVDGSSSPLHF. The CDR3 region has the DNA TGCAGTGCTAAGGACGTGGACGGTAGTTCTTCACCCCTCCACTTT.

This clonotype was counted many times. The rearrangement uses TRBV5-6 and TRBJ2-7; no clear D. V lost 0 bases, J lost 6 bases, and 10 bases lay in between. This CDR3 has 13 residues. Germline assignment: CDR1 SGHDT and CDR2 YYEEEE. The CDR3 DNA sequence: TGTGCCAGCAGCTTGGGGAGCAGCGTCGAGCAGTACTTC. This translates into CASSLGSSVEQYF.